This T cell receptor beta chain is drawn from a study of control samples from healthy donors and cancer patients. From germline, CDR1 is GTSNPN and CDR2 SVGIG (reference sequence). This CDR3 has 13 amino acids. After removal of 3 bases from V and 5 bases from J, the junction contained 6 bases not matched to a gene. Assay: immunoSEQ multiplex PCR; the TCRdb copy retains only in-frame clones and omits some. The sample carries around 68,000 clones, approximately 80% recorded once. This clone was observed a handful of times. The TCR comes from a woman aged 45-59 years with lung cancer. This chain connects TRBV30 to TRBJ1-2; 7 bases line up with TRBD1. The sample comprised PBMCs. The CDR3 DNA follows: TGTGCCTGGAGGCTCACAGGGGAGTATGGCTACACCTTC. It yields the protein CAWRLTGEYGYTF.